The T cell receptor (beta chain) described here comes from a study of T cells in Graves' hyperthyroidism and ophthalmopathy. The CDR3 runs 16 residues. Germline CDR1 is SGDLS and CDR2 is YYNGEE. V lost 3 bases and J lost 4; bases outside the gene matches: 11. Study conclusions and caveats: Most thyroid clonotypes expanded above 0.001 appeared in blood too. The model predicted ophthalmopathy a median around 6.5 months before onset.

RNA transcripts were the template for amplifying TCR beta CDR3 regions. First-round RT-PCR targeting the TCR CDR3 was performed with the HTBI primer set. Each CDR3 protein is one row after TCRdb ran MiXCR on the multiplex PCR reads. The data show approximately 560,000 distinct CDR3 sequences, approximately 14% seen once. This clonotype was counted between two and nine times. Its antigen remains unidentified. When ophthalmopathy did not progress within 18 months, Graves' hyperthyroidism was considered stable. Diagnosis rested on symptoms, serum thyroxine and TRAb, thyroid ultrasound, and orbital computed tomography.

The rearrangement joins TRBV9 to TRBJ2-5; 8 bases match TRBD2. This clonotype was obtained from a woman under 40 with Graves' hyperthyroidism. The sequenced sample was blood. The chain's CDR3 is CASSATGTRLPETQYF. As DNA, the CDR3 is TGTGCCAGCAGCGCCACCGGGACTAGGCTCCCAGAGACCCAGTACTTC.